This T cell receptor (beta chain) is from a study of T cells after yellow fever vaccination. This clonotype was counted only a few times. From germline, CDR1 is KGHSH and CDR2 LQKENI. V lost 2 bases and J lost 8, with 16 bases in between. This CDR3 comprises 15 residues. The authors made TCR cDNA by 5'RACE template switching, adding a universal primer site and UMIs. TCRdb analysed the 5' RACE reads with MiXCR anew, one entry per CDR3 protein. The sample lists some 670,000 distinct CDR3 sequences; around an eighth were seen once. This TCR derives from a man younger than 45 who received the YFV17D yellow fever vaccine. The source was PBMCs, collected on the day of the yellow fever booster vaccination. The V gene is TRBV18, the J gene TRBJ2-1, with D hard to call. The CDR3 bases are TGTGCCAGCTCACCAATAGCAGTTACCCGGGATGAGCAGTTCTTC. As protein: CASSPIAVTRDEQFF.